The 18 T cell receptor beta chains presented below share a single source sample, sequenced in a study of blood T cell repertoires in COVID-19. Here immunoSEQ multiplex PCR was the method, and the copy in TCRdb shows in-frame clones only, minus some. The sample gives about 220,000 clones, approximately 83% of which show up once; around 2.5% is in the top ten. Source material: peripheral blood. These TCRs come from a middle-aged woman with active or convalescent COVID-19.

In its sample, this clone was seen a few times. The V and J genes are TRBV7-2 and TRBJ2-7; D is possibly TRBD1 (6 bases). Trimming cost V 5 bases and J 0 bases, with 11 bases left between them. Germline assignment: CDR1 SGHTA and CDR2 FQGNSA. The CDR3 extends over 14 amino acids. CDR3: CASSPQGSSYEQYF. CDR3 DNA sequence: TGTGCCAGCAGCCCACAGGGTAGCTCCTACGAGCAGTACTTC.

V gene TRBV7-3 combines with J gene TRBJ1-2; a possible D gene is TRBD1 (5 bases). Germline CDR1 reads SGHTA; CDR2 reads FQGTGA. Trimming shortened V by 1 base and J by 5 bases, and 17 bases separated the two germline ends. The CDR3 is 16 residues long. Written as DNA, the CDR3 is TGTGCCAGCAGCTTAAGCCGGAAGACGGGGGATTATGGCTACACCTTC. Translating it yields CASSLSRKTGDYGYTF.

This rearrangement joins TRBV11-3 to TRBJ2-1; no definite D call. CDR3 length: 14 residues. CDR1 and CDR2 (germline): SGHNT, YENEEA. With 3 bases removed from V and 8 bases from J, the gap between germline ends came to 14 bases. The CDR3 region is CASSFEINLDEQFF. The CDR3 bases are TGTGCCAGCAGCTTCGAGATTAACCTCGATGAGCAGTTCTTC. The entire variable domain, with the rest obtained from reference TRBV11-3 and TRBJ2-1, is as follows: EAGVVQSPRYKIIEKKQPVAFWCNPISGHNTLYWYLQNLGQGPELLIRYENEEAVDDSQLPKDRFSAERLKGVDSTLKIQPAELGDSAVYLCASSFEINLDEQFFGPGTRLTVL.

The chain carries TRBV6-5 and TRBJ2-2, with 13 bases lining up with TRBD2. The ends lost 6 bases at V and 5 bases at J; junction bases unmatched: 3. Germline V CDR1 and CDR2: MNHEY, SVGAGI. The CDR3 extends over 15 amino acids. The CDR3 region has the DNA TGTGCCAGCAGGACTAGCGGGGGGTTAACCGGGGAGCTGTTTTTT. Protein product: CASRTSGGLTGELFF.

The rearrangement links TRBV5-4 to TRBJ1-2, with D perhaps TRBD1 (5 bases). The V end was cut by 1 base, the J end by 4 bases, with 11 bases between. CDR3 length equals 14 residues. Germline loops: CDR1 SGHNT, CDR2 YYREEE (reference sequence). The CDR3 DNA reads TGTGCCAGCAGCTTGAAGGGGTTCGGCTATGGCTACACCTTC. Translating it yields CASSLKGFGYGYTF. The variable domain in full, completed from reference TRBV5-4 and TRBJ1-2, reads ETGVTQSPTHLIKTRGQQVTLRCSSQSGHNTVSWYQQALGQGPQFIFQYYREEENGRGNFPPRFSGLQFPNYSSELNVNALELDDSALYLCASSLKGFGYGYTFGSGTRLTVV.

The rearrangement joins TRBV28 to TRBJ2-1; no clear D gene. The CDR3 extends over 11 amino acids. Per the germline V gene, CDR1 is MDHEN and CDR2 is SYDVKM. V was trimmed by 6 bases and J by 10 bases, leaving 10 bases between them. DNA of the CDR3: TGTGCCAGCAGCAGGCTGCCGGAGCAGTTCTTC. This translates into CASSRLPEQFF.

This clone was counted a single time. The V and J genes are TRBV5-1 and TRBJ2-3; D possibly corresponds to TRBD2 (5 bases). CDR3 length: 12 amino acids. Germline V lookup: CDR1 SGHRS, CDR2 YFSETQ. V dropped 4 bases and J dropped 7 bases, with 10 bases sitting between them. The CDR3 DNA is TGCGCCAGCAGCCCTGAGGGCTATACGCAGTATTTT. This encodes CASSPEGYTQYF.

The V call is TRBV6-5, the J call TRBJ1-2; D remains unclear. CDR1 MNHEY and CDR2 SVGAGI come from the germline V gene. Trimming cost V 7 bases and J 8 bases, with 20 bases left between them. This CDR3 has 14 amino acids. Here the CDR3 DNA reads TGTGCCAGCAAGCAGGTCCTAATGGTAGACGGCTACACCTTC. Its protein product is CASKQVLMVDGYTF.

This chain joins TRBV5-1 and TRBJ2-7; 7 nucleotides agree with TRBD1. V lost 2 bases, J lost 0 bases, and 2 bases stayed unmatched. The CDR3 covers 14 residues. The V gene's germline CDR1 is SGHRS and CDR2 YFSETQ. The CDR3 here is CASSFRGISYEQYF. The CDR3 coding sequence is TGCGCCAGCAGCTTCAGGGGGATCTCCTACGAGCAGTACTTC. Full variable domain (missing parts from reference TRBV5-1 and TRBJ2-7): KAGVTQTPRYLIKTRGQQVTLSCSPISGHRSVSWYQQTPGQGLQFLFEYFSETQRNKGNFPGRFSGRQFSNSRSEMNVSTLELGDSALYLCASSFRGISYEQYFGPGTRLTVT.

This sequence joins TRBV6-1 and TRBJ2-6, with D unresolved. The germline V and J ends were trimmed by 2 bases and 0 bases, with 14 bases remaining between them. This CDR3 is built from 18 residues. Germline CDR1 is MNHNS and CDR2 is SASEGT. The CDR3 DNA follows: TGTGCCAGCAGTGAACATCTCAGAACCAGCTCTGGGGCCAACGTCCTGACTTTC. It yields the protein CASSEHLRTSSGANVLTF.

The sample holds a few counts of this clone. The J gene is TRBJ1-6, the V gene TRBV19, with a tentative D call TRBD1 (5 bases). The CDR3 has 15 residues. Per the germline V gene, CDR1 is LNHDA and CDR2 is SQIVND (reference sequence). V lost 3 bases, J lost 7 bases, and 13 bases lay in between. This chain's CDR3 is CASSISNRSNSPLHF. The CDR3, as DNA: TGTGCCAGTAGTATTTCGAACAGGTCCAATTCACCCCTCCACTTT. The variable domain in full, completed from reference TRBV19 and TRBJ1-6, reads DGGITQSPKYLFRKEGQNVTLSCEQNLNHDAMYWYRQDPGQGLRLIYYSQIVNDFQKGDIAEGYSVSREKKESFPLTVTSAQKNPTAFYLCASSISNRSNSPLHFGNGTRLTVT.

The chain carries TRBV4-1 and TRBJ2-7; 9 nucleotides match TRBD2. With 0 bases clipped from V and 7 bases from J, the junction kept 13 bases outside the gene matches. The CDR3 is made up of 17 amino acids. Germline-derived CDR1 and CDR2 are MGHRA and YSYEKL. The CDR3 sequence: CASSQDPGGLAGREQYF. CDR3 bases: TGCGCCAGCAGCCAAGATCCGGGGGGACTAGCCGGTCGGGAGCAGTACTTC.

The rearrangement uses TRBV9 and TRBJ1-2; D may be TRBD1 (6 bases). Germline assignment: CDR1 SGDLS and CDR2 YYNGEE. V was cut by 0 bases and J by 4 bases, with 10 bases left in between. CDR3 length equals 14 residues. CDR3 amino acids: CASSVEQGTYGYTF. The CDR3 nucleotides are TGTGCCAGCAGCGTAGAGCAGGGGACCTATGGCTACACCTTC.

This chain connects TRBV28 to TRBJ1-4; TRBD1 is a possible D gene (6 bases). V was clipped by 6 bases and J by 5 bases, with 19 bases between them. This CDR3 has 16 amino acids. Germline assignment: CDR1 MDHEN and CDR2 SYDVKM. The CDR3 protein is CASRRALVGANEKLFF. DNA of the CDR3: TGTGCCAGCAGGAGAGCGTTGGTGGGGGCGAATGAAAAACTGTTTTTT.

This chain joins TRBV25-1 and TRBJ2-2; 7 nucleotides agree with TRBD2. The V segment lost 4 bases and the J segment 4 bases; nucleotides outside the gene matches: 6. The germline V gene has CDR1 MGHDK and CDR2 SYGVNS. The CDR3 has 15 amino acids. The chain's CDR3 is CASSVASGGTGELFF. CDR3 coding DNA: TGTGCCAGCAGTGTCGCCTCGGGGGGCACCGGGGAGCTGTTTTTT.

There are a few counts of this clone. J is TRBJ1-5 and V is TRBV6-5; D gene uncertain. CDR1 MNHEY and CDR2 SVGAGI come from the germline V gene. CDR3 length equals 14 residues. Trimming removed 8 bases at V and 2 bases at J, with 13 bases between. CDR3 region: CASVEGAGNQPQHF. CDR3 coding DNA: TGTGCCAGCGTAGAAGGAGCGGGCAATCAGCCCCAGCATTTT.

CDR3 coding DNA: TGTGCCAGCAGAACGGGACTAGCGACCGGGGAGCAGTACTTC. Encoded protein: CASRTGLATGEQYF. The chain has TRBV11-2 and TRBJ2-7, with 10 bases aligning to TRBD2. The CDR3 is 14 residues long. From germline, CDR1 is SGHAT and CDR2 FQNNGV. V trimming: 6 bases; J trimming: 7 bases; junction bases outside the gene matches: 9.

The chain couples TRBV6-6 to TRBJ2-1; D gene ambiguous. The germline CDR1 and CDR2 sequences are MNHNY and SVGAGI (reference sequence). The CDR3 length is 12 residues. V gave up 6 bases and J gave up 8 bases, with 11 bases separating them. In nucleotides, the CDR3 is TGTGCCAGCAGCCTCACATTCGATGAGCAGTTCTTC. Translation: CASSLTFDEQFF.